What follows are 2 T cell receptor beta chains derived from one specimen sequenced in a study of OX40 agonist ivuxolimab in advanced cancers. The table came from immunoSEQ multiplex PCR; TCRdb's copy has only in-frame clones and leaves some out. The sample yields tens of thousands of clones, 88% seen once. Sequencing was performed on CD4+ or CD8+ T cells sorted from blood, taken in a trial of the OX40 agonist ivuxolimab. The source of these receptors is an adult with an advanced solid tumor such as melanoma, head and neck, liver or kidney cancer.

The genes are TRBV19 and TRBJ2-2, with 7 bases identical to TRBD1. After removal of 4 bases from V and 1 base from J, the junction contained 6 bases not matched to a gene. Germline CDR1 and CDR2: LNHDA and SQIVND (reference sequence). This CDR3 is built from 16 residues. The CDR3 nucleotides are TGTGCCAGTAGTAAGGCTAGGACAGGGAACACCGGGGAGCTGTTTTTT. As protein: CASSKARTGNTGELFF.

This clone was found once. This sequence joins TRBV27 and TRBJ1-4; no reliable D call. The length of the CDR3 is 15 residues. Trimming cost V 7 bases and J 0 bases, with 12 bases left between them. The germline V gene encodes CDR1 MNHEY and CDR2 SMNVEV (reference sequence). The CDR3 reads CASTIHQSTNEKLFF. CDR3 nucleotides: TGTGCCAGCACCATCCACCAGTCAACTAATGAAAAACTGTTTTTT. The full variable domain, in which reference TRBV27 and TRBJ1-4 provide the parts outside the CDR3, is EAQVTQNPRYLITVTGKKLTVTCSQNMNHEYMSWYRQDPGLGLRQIYYSMNVEVTDKGDVPEGYKVSRKEKRNFPLILESPSPNQTSLYFCASTIHQSTNEKLFFGSGTQLSVL.